The clone carrying this T cell receptor (beta chain) has at least ten counts. The antigen remains undetermined. A single record per CDR3 protein comes from TCRdb applying MiXCR to the 5' RACE reads. The sample holds roughly 490,000 distinct CDR3 sequences; less than 6% are singletons and the top ten take around 3.6%. The sample belongs to a study of CD8 T cells in ankylosing spondylitis. Broader study findings: Made up of eight highly homologous variants, a TCR beta motif appeared characteristic of ankylosing spondylitis blood.

This clonotype was sampled from a male donor with ankylosing spondylitis. Sequenced material: blood, either unsorted or a sorted T cell fraction (not recorded which).

The CDR3 sequence: CASSRALYQETQYF. For the CDR3, the DNA is TGTGCCAGCAGCCGAGCCCTATACCAAGAGACCCAGTACTTC. The chain employs TRBV7-2 and TRBJ2-5; D is uncertain. Germline values: CDR1 SGHTA, CDR2 FQGNSA. V lost 5 bases and J lost 0, with 10 bases in between. This CDR3 contains 14 residues. The full variable domain, in which reference TRBV7-2 and TRBJ2-5 provide the parts outside the CDR3, is GAGVSQSPSNKVTEKGKDVELRCDPISGHTALYWYRQSLGQGLEFLIYFQGNSAPDKSGLPSDRFSAERTGGSVSTLTIQRTQQEDSAVYLCASSRALYQETQYFGPGTRLLVL.